This TCR beta chain came from a study of blood T cell repertoires in COVID-19. Study-level information: COVID-19 samples from acute and convalescent phases originated in the United States, Italy and Spain. PBMCs, B-cell-depleted T cells, or T cells provided the cDNA or gDNA that made up the material.

Study processing details: Estimation of nucleated cell counts was performed using reference gene primer amplification. The repertoire was sequenced with immunoSEQ multiplex PCR; TCRdb's copy has only in-frame clones and lacks some. Clonal size and the V and J genes are those of that table, whereas D and trimming came from the DNA. The table includes tens of thousands of clones, around four fifths detected once. The sequenced material came from peripheral blood. The TCR was taken from a woman aged 60-70 years with acute or convalescent COVID-19.

The CDR3 region has the DNA TGTGCCAGCAGTACACTAGCGGGAATGTCCTACGAGCAGTACTTC. Its translation is CASSTLAGMSYEQYF. The chain joins TRBV27 to TRBJ2-7, with 10 bases matching TRBD2. The CDR3 extends over 15 amino acids. V trimming: 5 bases; J trimming: 1 base; junction bases outside the gene matches: 5. Germline lookup yields CDR1 MNHEY and CDR2 SMNVEV (reference sequence).